This entry features one T cell receptor beta chain sequence. Its antigen is as yet unknown. V lost 8 bases, J lost 1 base, and 14 bases lay in between. The length of the CDR3 is 14 residues. Germline V gives CDR1 SEHNR, CDR2 FQNEAQ (reference sequence). This record comes from a study of CD8 T cells in ankylosing spondylitis. Study results and limitations: Disease-linked clones were found to be CD8+ and relatively rare in peripheral blood. Significantly higher representation of disease-linked clones was reported for matched ankylosing spondylitis synovial fluid. Some of these motif variants have turned up before, in reports on reactive arthritis synovial fluid and blood.

5'-RACE, quantitative and with molecular barcodes, yielded the TCR beta libraries. TCRdb recomputed calls from the 5' RACE reads with MiXCR, one row per CDR3 protein. The top ten hold less than 60% of the sample, which has some 87,000 distinct CDR3 sequences, 25% to 35% seen once. The rearrangement links TRBV7-9 to TRBJ2-5, with D perhaps TRBD2 (6 bases). The receptor was derived from a male donor with ankylosing spondylitis or in good health (not recorded which). Specimen: blood, either unsorted or a sorted T cell fraction (not recorded which). CDR3 in amino acids: CASEVEGLQETQYF. The CDR3 DNA sequence: TGTGCCAGCGAGGTGGAGGGCCTCCAAGAGACCCAGTACTTC.